This T cell receptor beta chain was captured in a study of cytomegalovirus exposure and HLA in healthy donors. The donors, nominally healthy at sampling, likely had unrecorded immune exposures. The CDR3 extends over 12 amino acids. V lost 5 bases to trimming and J lost 7 bases, with 11 bases between them. Germline V gives CDR1 SGHAT, CDR2 FQNNGV. Vbeta (60) and Jbeta (13) primers were used in the PCR. TCRdb's table, derived via immunoSEQ multiplex PCR, lists solely in-frame clones and lacks some. The sample carries approximately 110,000 clones, less than 80% recorded once. This chain links TRBV11-2 with TRBJ1-2; possible D gene TRBD1, 6 bases. Sequenced: PBMCs. The sequence came from a woman between 40 and 50 years old in good health and CMV-seronegative. The CDR3 sequence: CASSLGGGGYTF. The DNA of the CDR3 is TGTGCCAGCAGCCTTGGGGGCGGTGGCTACACCTTC.